This entry concerns a single T cell receptor beta chain. Here immunoSEQ multiplex PCR was the method, and the copy in TCRdb shows in-frame clones only, minus some. Here the sample spans approximately 250,000 clones, about 81% being singletons. This sample is part of a study of blood T cell repertoires in COVID-19. Those enrolled, adults aged about 18 to 89 years, came from about two dozen US areas. The CDR3 length is 14 residues. This chain links TRBV1 with TRBJ2-1; no check of the table's D call, TRBD2, against the DNA was made. TRBV1 is a known pseudogene. The clonotype originates from a young man with acute COVID-19. Sequences were obtained from PBMCs or T cells enriched from blood (not recorded which). The CDR3 coding sequence is TGCACCAGGGGGGAACTAGCCCCCTACAATGAGCAGTTCTTC. Its translation is CTRGELAPYNEQFF.